These 6 T cell receptor beta chains came from one sample sequenced in a study of OX40 agonist ivuxolimab in advanced cancers. Using immunoSEQ multiplex PCR, the repertoire was profiled, and TCRdb retains in-frame clones only, with some absent. The data contain over 50,000 clones, roughly 84% of them seen just once; the ten biggest clones take up around 0.52%. Source: CD4+ or CD8+ T cells sorted from blood, taken in a trial of the OX40 agonist ivuxolimab. The receptor set was obtained from an adult with an advanced solid tumor such as melanoma, head and neck, liver or kidney cancer.

This chain links TRBV30 with TRBJ2-2; 12 nucleotides align to TRBD2. Germline CDR1 and CDR2: GTSNPN and SVGIG (reference sequence). V shed 4 bases, J shed 5 bases, and the junction held 5 bases outside the gene matches. There are 15 residues in the CDR3. The CDR3 region is CAWTGLAGFTGELFF. For the CDR3, the DNA is TGTGCCTGGACCGGACTAGCGGGATTTACCGGGGAGCTGTTTTTT.

The rearrangement links TRBV5-1 to TRBJ1-2, with D tentatively TRBD1 (5 bases). The V end was cut by 3 bases, the J end by 8 bases, with 14 bases between. The CDR3 length is 13 residues. Germline assignment: CDR1 SGHRS and CDR2 YFSETQ. This CDR3 reads CASSSPGREGYTF. The CDR3 bases are TGCGCCAGCAGCTCCCCGGGACGGGAGGGCTACACCTTC.

V is TRBV2 and J is TRBJ2-3; the D is unclear. The germline gives CDR1 SNHLY, CDR2 FYNNEI. The CDR3 length is 14 residues. V gave up 2 bases and J gave up 1 base, with 7 bases separating them. CDR3 protein: CASSERFGTDTQYF. As DNA, the CDR3 is TGTGCCAGCAGTGAAAGGTTCGGCACAGATACGCAGTATTTT.

This sequence joins TRBV11-2 and TRBJ1-4, with D maybe TRBD1 (5 bases). Germline V gives CDR1 SGHAT, CDR2 FQNNGV. V was trimmed by 6 bases and J by 5 bases, leaving 13 bases between them. The CDR3 is made up of 14 amino acids. CDR3 loop: CASSLNRQNEKLFF. CDR3 nucleotides: TGTGCCAGCAGTTTAAACAGGCAGAATGAAAAACTGTTTTTT. Full variable domain (rest looked up from reference TRBV11-2 and TRBJ1-4): EAGVAQSPRYKIIEKRQSVAFWCNPISGHATLYWYQQILGQGPKLLIQFQNNGVVDDSQLPKDRFSAERLKGVDSTLKIQPAKLEDSAVYLCASSLNRQNEKLFFGSGTQLSVL.

The rearrangement joins TRBV27 to TRBJ2-7; D is perhaps TRBD2 (5 bases). V lost 2 bases, J lost 4 bases, and 9 bases lay in between. The CDR3 spans 13 residues. Germline V gene sequence: CDR1 MNHEY, CDR2 SMNVEV (reference sequence). The CDR3 DNA is TGTGCCAGCAGTTTAGGAGCGGAGTACGAGCAGTACTTC. It yields the protein CASSLGAEYEQYF.

The V and J genes are TRBV5-6 and TRBJ1-5; D gene unclear. The germline V gene has CDR1 SGHDT and CDR2 YYEEEE. Between the trimmed V and J ends, which lost 4 bases and 3 bases, there was a span of 5 bases. The CDR3 spans 12 residues. In DNA form, the CDR3 reads TGTGCCAGCAGCACCCCCAATCAGCCCCAGCATTTT. Translating it yields CASSTPNQPQHF.